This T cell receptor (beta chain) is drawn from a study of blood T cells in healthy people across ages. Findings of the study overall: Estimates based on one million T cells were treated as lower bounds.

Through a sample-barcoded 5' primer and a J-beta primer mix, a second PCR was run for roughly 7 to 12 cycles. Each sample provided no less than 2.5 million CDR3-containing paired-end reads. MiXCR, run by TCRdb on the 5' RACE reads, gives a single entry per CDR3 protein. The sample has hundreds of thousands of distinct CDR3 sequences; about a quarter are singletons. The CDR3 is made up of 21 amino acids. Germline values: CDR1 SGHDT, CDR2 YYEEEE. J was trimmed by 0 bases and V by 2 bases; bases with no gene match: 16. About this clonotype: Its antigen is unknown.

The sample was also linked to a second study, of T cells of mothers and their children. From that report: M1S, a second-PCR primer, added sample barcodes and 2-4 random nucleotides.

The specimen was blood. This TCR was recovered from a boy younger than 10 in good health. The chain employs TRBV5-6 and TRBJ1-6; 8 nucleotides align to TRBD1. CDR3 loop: CASSFQDRDEIACSYNSPLHF. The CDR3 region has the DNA TGTGCCAGCAGCTTTCAGGACAGGGACGAAATTGCTTGCTCCTATAATTCACCCCTCCACTTT.